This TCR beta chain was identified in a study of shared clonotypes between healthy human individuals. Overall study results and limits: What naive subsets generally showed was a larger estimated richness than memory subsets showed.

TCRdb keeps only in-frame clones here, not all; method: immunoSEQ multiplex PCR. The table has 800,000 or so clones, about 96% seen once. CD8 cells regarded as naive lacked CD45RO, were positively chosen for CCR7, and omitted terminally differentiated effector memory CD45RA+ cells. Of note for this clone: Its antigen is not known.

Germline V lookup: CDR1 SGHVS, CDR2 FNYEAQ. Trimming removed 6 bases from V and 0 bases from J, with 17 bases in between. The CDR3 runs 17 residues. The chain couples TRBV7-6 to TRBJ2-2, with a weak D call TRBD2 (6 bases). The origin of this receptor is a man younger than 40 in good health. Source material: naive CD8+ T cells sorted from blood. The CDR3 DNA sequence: TGTGCCAGCAGTTCGCCTCGGGACTCTGCGAACACCGGGGAGCTGTTTTTT. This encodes CASSSPRDSANTGELFF.